These 16 T cell receptor beta chains share one sample of origin, sequenced in a study of persistence of HIV-infected CD4 T cells. No antigen has been assigned to these receptors. The stimulus was lysate of CMV-infected fibroblasts, about 11 ug/mL. Sorted nonresponding memory CD4+ T cells were CD40L-negative, CD69-negative, CD45RO-high. The libraries were made with immunoSEQ version 4 in survey mode. The data were produced by immunoSEQ multiplex PCR, yet TCRdb's version contains in-frame clones alone and is incomplete. Here the sample spans approximately 27,000 clones, over 65% being singletons. The sample was CD4+ T cells sorted from PBMCs after roughly 18-hour stimulation, taken from a patient who received antiretroviral therapy. The source is an adult woman with HIV who was CMV-seropositive.

The rearrangement joins TRBV5-6 to TRBJ1-2; D unclear. V lost 0 bases, J lost 2 bases, and 5 bases lay in between. The CDR3 has 13 amino acids. Germline V lookup: CDR1 SGHDT, CDR2 YYEEEE. The CDR3 coding sequence is TGTGCCAGCAGCTTGGGGACCAACTATGGCTACACCTTC. Protein product: CASSLGTNYGYTF.

This clone came up a few times. J is TRBJ2-4 and V is TRBV6-5; no definite D call. Germline V gene data show CDR1 as MNHEY and CDR2 as SVGAGI. The CDR3 loop spans 13 amino acids. Trimming took off 4 bases at V and 6 bases at J, with 10 bases between the two ends. The CDR3 is CASSSPPLNIQYF. The CDR3 nucleotides are TGTGCCAGCAGTTCCCCGCCGCTAAACATTCAGTACTTC.

The chain combines TRBV3-1 (or the pseudogene TRBV3-2) with TRBJ2-3; possible D gene TRBD1, 7 bases. In germline, CDR1 is LGHDT, CDR2 YNNKEL (reference sequence). The V end lost 0 bases, the J end lost 4 bases, and 14 bases lay between the germline ends. CDR3 length: 16 residues. This CDR3 is CASSQERAGGSDTQYF. CDR3 bases: TGTGCCAGCAGCCAAGAGCGGGCAGGGGGGTCAGATACGCAGTATTTT.

The chain has TRBV5-1 and TRBJ2-1; unclear D gene. Between the trimmed V and J ends, which lost 4 bases and 3 bases, there was a span of 5 bases. Germline V lookup: CDR1 SGHRS, CDR2 YFSETQ. The CDR3 is 12 residues long. CDR3 in amino acids: CASSGSYNEQFF. CDR3 sequence (DNA): TGCGCCAGCAGCGGCAGCTACAATGAGCAGTTCTTC.

This clone was detected a few times. The junction departs from the called germline gene at one end, perhaps through a read error. This chain links TRBV6-5 with TRBJ2-1; D may be TRBD1 or TRBD2 (6 bases each). Germline CDR1 and CDR2: MNHEY and SVGAGI. The CDR3 is 13 amino acids. This CDR3 reads CASSPGHGGLRLF. The CDR3 DNA follows: TGTGCCAGCAGCCCCGGGCACGGGGGCCTTCGTCTCTTC.

J is TRBJ2-2 and V is TRBV10-3; 8 bases are a match to TRBD1. The germline V gene has CDR1 ENHRY and CDR2 SYGVKD. The V and J ends lost 4 bases and 1 base, in that order; junction bases with no gene match: 5. This CDR3 comprises 16 residues. CDR3 residues: CAISAPGTGNTGELFF. The CDR3 nucleotides are TGTGCCATCAGTGCTCCCGGGACAGGGAACACCGGGGAGCTGTTTTTT.

The CDR3 protein is CASSLNGALTGELFF. DNA for the CDR3: TGCGCCAGCAGCTTGAACGGGGCCCTAACCGGGGAGCTGTTTTTT. The chain has TRBV5-1 and TRBJ2-2; D might be TRBD1 or TRBD2, each matching 5 bases. The V gene's germline CDR1 is SGHRS and CDR2 YFSETQ. The V and J ends lost 1 base and 5 bases respectively, with 12 bases between them. The CDR3 length is 15 residues.

This sequence joins TRBV9 and TRBJ2-3; 8 positions match TRBD1. The CDR3 totals 14 residues. V shed 2 bases, J shed 5 bases, and the junction held 4 bases outside the gene matches. Germline CDR1 reads SGDLS; CDR2 reads YYNGEE. This chain's CDR3 is CASSVTGGRDTQYF. CDR3 in DNA: TGTGCCAGCAGCGTTACAGGGGGTAGAGATACGCAGTATTTT. Full variable domain (outside the CDR3, taken from reference TRBV9 and TRBJ2-3): DSGVTQTPKHLITATGQRVTLRCSPRSGDLSVYWYQQSLDQGLQFLIQYYNGEERAKGNILERFSAQQFPDLHSELNLSSLELGDSALYFCASSVTGGRDTQYFGPGTRLTVL.

The rearrangement joins TRBV2 to TRBJ1-2, with D tentatively TRBD1 (5 bases). This CDR3 is 15 amino acids long. The V gene's germline CDR1 is SNHLY and CDR2 FYNNEI. The germline V and J ends were trimmed by 8 bases and 4 bases, with 20 bases remaining between them. In DNA, the CDR3 is TGTGCCAGCTCCGAAAAGGTCAGGGCGGCCTATGGCTACACCTTC. Residues: CASSEKVRAAYGYTF.

The rearrangement joins TRBV29-1 to TRBJ2-3, with D uncertain. Germline V lookup: CDR1 SQVTM, CDR2 ANQGSEA. V was clipped by 2 bases and J by 0 bases, with 6 bases between them. The CDR3 consists of 13 residues. CDR3 DNA: TGCAGCGTTGAACAGACTAGCACAGATACGCAGTATTTT. It specifies CSVEQTSTDTQYF.

V gene TRBV30 combines with J gene TRBJ1-5; no reliable D call. The CDR3 sequence is 15 residues long. Germline assignment: CDR1 GTSNPN and CDR2 SVGIG (reference sequence). Trimming took off 1 base at V and 1 base at J, with 11 bases between the two ends. CDR3 DNA sequence: TGTGCCTGGAGTGCGGTAGGGATAAGCAATCAGCCCCAGCATTTT. Its protein product is CAWSAVGISNQPQHF.

The V call is TRBV30, the J call TRBJ1-3; a weak D match, TRBD1 (5 bases). Trimming left V 0 bases short and J 0 bases short, with 15 bases between. This CDR3 has 17 residues. CDR1 and CDR2 (germline): GTSNPN, SVGIG (reference sequence). This CDR3 is CAWSVWGSFNSGNTIYF. CDR3 coding DNA: TGTGCCTGGAGTGTATGGGGCTCCTTCAACTCTGGAAACACCATATATTTT.

The rearrangement links TRBV5-8 to TRBJ1-1; D unclear. Trimming left V 0 bases short and J 0 bases short, with 12 bases between. The germline V gene encodes CDR1 SGHTS and CDR2 YDEGEE. The length of the CDR3 is 16 residues. As DNA, the CDR3 is TGTGCCAGCAGCTTGGGAGCGGGATCGGTGAACACTGAAGCTTTCTTT. This sequence encodes CASSLGAGSVNTEAFF. Based on the CDR3 plus reference TRBV5-8 and TRBJ1-1, the full variable domain is EAGVTQSPTHLIKTRGQQATLRCSPISGHTSVYWYQQALGLGLQFLLWYDEGEERNRGNFPPRFSGRQFPNYSSELNVNALELEDSALYLCASSLGAGSVNTEAFFGQGTRLTVV.

This clone occurred a few times. The J gene is TRBJ1-3, the V gene TRBV5-1; 7 bases fit TRBD1. The trim removed 0 bases at V and 8 bases at J, leaving 5 bases unmatched. There are 14 residues in the CDR3. Germline V gives CDR1 SGHRS, CDR2 YFSETQ. The CDR3 DNA reads TGCGCCAGCAGCTTGGATTCCAGGGGGGACACCATATATTTT. It translates to CASSLDSRGDTIYF.

The chain is built from TRBV6-5 and TRBJ1-4; no firm D call. Looked up from germline, CDR1 is MNHEY and CDR2 is SVGAGI. CDR3 length: 15 residues. The ends were cut back, 6 bases at V and 5 bases at J, with 16 bases in the middle. The CDR3 DNA sequence: TGTGCCAGCAGCCCCACTTTGGGTCGGAATGAAAAACTGTTTTTT. Translated: CASSPTLGRNEKLFF.

V is TRBV10-2 and J is TRBJ2-7, with a possible D match to TRBD2 (6 bases). This CDR3 is built from 11 residues. Trimming left V 7 bases short and J 6 bases short, with 10 bases between. Germline-derived CDR1 and CDR2 are WSHSY and SAAADI. The CDR3 loop is CASKEGGEQYV. For the CDR3, the DNA is TGCGCCAGCAAGGAGGGCGGCGAGCAGTACGTC.